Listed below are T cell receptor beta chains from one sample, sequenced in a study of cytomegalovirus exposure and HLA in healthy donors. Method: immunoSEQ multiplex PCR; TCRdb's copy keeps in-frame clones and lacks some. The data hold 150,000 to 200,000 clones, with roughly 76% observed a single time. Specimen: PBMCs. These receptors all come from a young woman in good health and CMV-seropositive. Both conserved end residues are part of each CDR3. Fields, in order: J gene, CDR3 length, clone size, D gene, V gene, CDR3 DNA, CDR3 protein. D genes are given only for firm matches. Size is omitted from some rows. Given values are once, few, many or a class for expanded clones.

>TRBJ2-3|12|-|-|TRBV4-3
TGCGCCAGCAGCGTAGGGGCAGATACGCAGTATTTT
CASSVGADTQYF
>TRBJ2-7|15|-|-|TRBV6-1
TGTGCCAGCAGTGAGGCGACATCCGTTAGCTACGAGCAGTACTTC
CASSEATSVSYEQYF
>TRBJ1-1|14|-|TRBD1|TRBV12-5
TGTGCTAGTGGCTTCACAGGGGTGAACACTGAAGCTTTCTTT
CASGFTGVNTEAFF
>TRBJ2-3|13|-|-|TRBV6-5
TGTGCCAGCTGGAGACAGGATGGAGATACGCAGTATTTT
CASWRQDGDTQYF
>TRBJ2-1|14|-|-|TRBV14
TGTGCCAGCAGCCAGGGTCGGACTTGGGATGAGCAGTTCTTC
CASSQGRTWDEQFF
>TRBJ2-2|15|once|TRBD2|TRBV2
TGTGCCAGCAGGCCCGACACCGGCGGGAGCGGGGAGCTGTTTTTT
CASRPDTGGSGELFF
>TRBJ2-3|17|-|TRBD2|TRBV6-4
TGTGCCAGCAGTGACTCCGGGCGGGGGGCCCACACAGATACGCAGTATTTT
CASSDSGRGAHTDTQYF
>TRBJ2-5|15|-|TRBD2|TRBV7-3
TGTGCCAGCAGCGCCAACGGGGGGTTCCAAGAGACCCAGTACTTC
CASSANGGFQETQYF
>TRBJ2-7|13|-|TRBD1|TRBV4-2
TGTGCCAGCAGCGAGACAGGGATCTACGAGCAGTACTTC
CASSETGIYEQYF
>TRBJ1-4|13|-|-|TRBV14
TGTGCCAGCAGCCAAGTCCGGGGGGGAAAACTGTTTTTT
CASSQVRGGKLFF
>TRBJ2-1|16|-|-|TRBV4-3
TGCGCCAGCAGCCAAGACCAGGGGGGAACGTACAATGAGCAGTTCTTC
CASSQDQGGTYNEQFF
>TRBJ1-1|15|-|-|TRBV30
TGTGCCTGGTCCCATGTGGCCCTTCTGAACACTGAAGCTTTCTTT
CAWSHVALLNTEAFF
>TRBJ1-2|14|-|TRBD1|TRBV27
TGTGCCAGCAGTTTATTACAGGGGGGGTTTGGCTACACCTTC
CASSLLQGGFGYTF
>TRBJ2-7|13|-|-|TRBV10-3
TGTGCCATCAGCGACGACGGAGACTACGAGCAGTACTTC
CAISDDGDYEQYF
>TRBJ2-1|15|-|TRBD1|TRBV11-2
TGTGCCAGCAGCCCCCCGGGACAGCTTTTCGATGAGCAGTTCTTC
CASSPPGQLFDEQFF
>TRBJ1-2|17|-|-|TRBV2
TGTGCCAGCAGTGAGCTTCTGGCGACGGTTGCCGGGAGTGGCTACACCTTC
CASSELLATVAGSGYTF
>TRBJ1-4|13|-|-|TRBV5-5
TGTGCCAGCAGCCTACTTACAGGTGAAAAACTGTTTTTT
CASSLLTGEKLFF
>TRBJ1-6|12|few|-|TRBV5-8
TGTGCCAGCAGCTTGCTGGTAGCCGCCCTCCACTTT
CASSLLVAALHF
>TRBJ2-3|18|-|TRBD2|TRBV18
TGTGCCAGCTCACGGCCCGGCCTAGCGGGGGGGCCCACAGATACGCAGTATTTT
CASSRPGLAGGPTDTQYF
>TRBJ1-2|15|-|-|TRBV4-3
TGCGCCAGCAGCCAAGATCACAGGGTTATTGATGGCTACACCTTC
CASSQDHRVIDGYTF
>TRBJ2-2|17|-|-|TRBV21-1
TGTGCCAGCAGCAAACAAAGAAGCGGGGCGAACACCGGGGAGCTGTTTTTT
CASSKQRSGANTGELFF
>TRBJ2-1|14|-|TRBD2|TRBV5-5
TGTGCCAGCAGCCGTAGCGGGGGGGCCGATGAGCAGTTCTTC
CASSRSGGADEQFF
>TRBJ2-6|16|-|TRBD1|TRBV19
TGTGCCAGTAGTCTCCGACAGGGGGCTGGGGCCAACGTCCTGACTTTC
CASSLRQGAGANVLTF
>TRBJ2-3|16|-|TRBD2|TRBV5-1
TGCGCCAGCAGCTGGGGAGCGGGGGGCGGCACAGATACGCAGTATTTT
CASSWGAGGGTDTQYF
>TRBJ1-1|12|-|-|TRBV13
TGTGCCAACGGGAGACTGAACACTGAAGCTTTCTTT
CANGRLNTEAFF
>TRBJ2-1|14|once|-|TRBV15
TGTGTCACCAGCAGAGTGTGGGGGCAGGGTGAGCAGTTCTTC
CVTSRVWGQGEQFF
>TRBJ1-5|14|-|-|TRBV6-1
TGTGCCAGCAGTGATTTGAGGGACAATCAGCCCCAGCATTTT
CASSDLRDNQPQHF
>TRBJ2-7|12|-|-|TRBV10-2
TGCGCCAGCAAAACAGGAGCATACGAGCAGTACTTC
CASKTGAYEQYF
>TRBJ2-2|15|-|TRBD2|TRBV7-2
TGTGCCAGCAGCTTACTGGCGGGGGGCACCGGGGAGCTGTTTTTT
CASSLLAGGTGELFF
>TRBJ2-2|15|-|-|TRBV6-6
TGTGCCAGCAGTCCCAGACGGGGTAACACCGGGGAGCTGTTTTTT
CASSPRRGNTGELFF
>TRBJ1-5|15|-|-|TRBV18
TGTGCCAGCTCCCAAGCACGACAGGAGGATCAGCCCCAGCATTTT
CASSQARQEDQPQHF
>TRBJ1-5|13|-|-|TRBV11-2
TGTGCCAGCAGCATTGGACAGAATCAGCCCCAGCATTTT
CASSIGQNQPQHF
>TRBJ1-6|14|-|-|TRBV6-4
TGTGCCAGCAGTGATCTCCGGACTGCCCTCCCCCTCCACTTT
CASSDLRTALPLHF
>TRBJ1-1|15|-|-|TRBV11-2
TGTGCCAGCAGCTTACGGTGGTTTCGGGGTTCTGAAGCTTTCTTT
CASSLRWFRGSEAFF
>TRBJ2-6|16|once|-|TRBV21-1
TGTGCCAGCGGCCGACAGATGCCCTCTGGGGCCAACGTCCTGACTTTC
CASGRQMPSGANVLTF
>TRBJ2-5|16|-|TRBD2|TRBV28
TGTGCCAGCAGTCTGAATAGCGGGGGGGCGGGAGAGACCCAGTACTTC
CASSLNSGGAGETQYF
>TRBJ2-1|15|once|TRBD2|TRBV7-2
TGTGCCAGCAGCTTAGCTGGCGGGGGGCCCAATGAGCAGTTCTTC
CASSLAGGGPNEQFF
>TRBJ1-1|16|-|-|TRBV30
TGTGCCTGGACCAACCCCCCCAGGGGTTCGAACACTGAAGCTTTCTTT
CAWTNPPRGSNTEAFF
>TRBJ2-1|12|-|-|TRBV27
TGTGCCAGCAGGCTGCAGGGTAGTGAGCAGTTCTTC
CASRLQGSEQFF
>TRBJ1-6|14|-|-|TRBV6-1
TGTGCGCTGACAGCTGGGGCCTATAATTCACCCCTCCACTTT
CALTAGAYNSPLHF
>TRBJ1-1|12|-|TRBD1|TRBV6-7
TGTGCCAGCAGCCCGGGACAGAGCGAAGCTTTCTTT
CASSPGQSEAFF
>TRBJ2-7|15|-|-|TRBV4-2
TGTGCCAGCAGCCAAGAACGGCAGGGCGAATACGAGCAGTACTTC
CASSQERQGEYEQYF
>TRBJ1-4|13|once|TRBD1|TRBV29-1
TGCAGCGTTCTTAGGGACAGGGAAGGAAAACTGTTTTTT
CSVLRDREGKLFF
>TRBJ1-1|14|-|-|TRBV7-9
TGTGCCAGCAGCTTAAACAGCTTGAACACTGAAGCTTTCTTT
CASSLNSLNTEAFF
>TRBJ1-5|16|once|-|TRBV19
TGTGCCAGTAGTATGGGGCAGCATTATAGCAATCAGCCCCAGCATTTT
CASSMGQHYSNQPQHF
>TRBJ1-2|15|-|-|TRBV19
TGTGCCAGTAGTATAACCGAGGCGGGGGTCAGTGGCTACACCTTC
CASSITEAGVSGYTF
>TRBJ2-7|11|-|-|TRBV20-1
TGCAGTGCTACGCGCTCCTACGAGCAGTACTTC
CSATRSYEQYF
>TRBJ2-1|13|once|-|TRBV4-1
TGCGCCAGCAGCCGGGGGGGGCTAGGTGAGCAGTTCTTC
CASSRGGLGEQFF
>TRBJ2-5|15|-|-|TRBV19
TGTGCCAGTAGTATCGGGGGTGCTGACCAAGAGACCCAGTACTTC
CASSIGGADQETQYF
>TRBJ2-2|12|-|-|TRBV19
TGTGCCAGTAGTCCCCCTTCCGGGGAGCTGTTTTTT
CASSPPSGELFF
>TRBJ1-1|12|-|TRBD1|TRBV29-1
TGCAGCGTAGGACCGACAGGGACTGAAGCTTTCTTT
CSVGPTGTEAFF